This TCR beta chain was retrieved from a study of blood T cells in healthy people across ages. General study results and limits: Roughly linear declines in TCR beta diversity per million T cells occurred with age.

Sample-barcoded 5' priming and a J-beta primer mix drove a second PCR of about 6 to 12 cycles. Each TCR beta cDNA got a 12-nucleotide random molecular identifier. A single record per CDR3 protein comes from TCRdb applying MiXCR to the 5' RACE reads. The data show nearly 1 million distinct CDR3 sequences, roughly 51% seen once. Concerning this clonotype: Its antigen is currently unknown.

Every donor provided ten milliliters of peripheral blood. Sample: blood. This TCR was sampled from an older woman in good health.

For the CDR3, the DNA is TGTGCCAGCAGCTTGTTGGGGGGCCGGGAGCAGTACTTC. Translation: CASSLLGGREQYF. This chain connects TRBV5-6 to TRBJ2-4, with D possibly called TRBD1 or TRBD2 (6 bases each). Deletions cut 1 base from V and 13 bases from J, with 15 bases between. The length of the CDR3 is 13 residues. The germline V gene encodes CDR1 SGHDT and CDR2 YYEEEE.